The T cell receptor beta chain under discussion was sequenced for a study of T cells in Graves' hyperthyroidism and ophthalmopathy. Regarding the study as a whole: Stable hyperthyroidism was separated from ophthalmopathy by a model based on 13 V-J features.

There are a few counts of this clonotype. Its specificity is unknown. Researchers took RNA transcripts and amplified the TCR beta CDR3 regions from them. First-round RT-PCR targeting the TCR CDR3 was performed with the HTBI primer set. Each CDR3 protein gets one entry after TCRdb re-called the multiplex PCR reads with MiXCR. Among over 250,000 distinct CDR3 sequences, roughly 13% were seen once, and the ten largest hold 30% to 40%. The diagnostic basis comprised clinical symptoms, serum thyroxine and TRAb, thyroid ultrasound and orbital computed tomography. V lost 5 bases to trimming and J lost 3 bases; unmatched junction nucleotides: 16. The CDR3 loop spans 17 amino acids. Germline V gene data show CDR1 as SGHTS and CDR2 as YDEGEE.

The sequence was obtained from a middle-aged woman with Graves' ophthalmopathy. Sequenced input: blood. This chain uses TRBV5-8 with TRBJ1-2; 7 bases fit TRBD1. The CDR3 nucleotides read TGTGCCAGCAGAAAATCCGTCACAGGGGCCGAGCACTATGGCTACACCTTC. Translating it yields CASRKSVTGAEHYGYTF.